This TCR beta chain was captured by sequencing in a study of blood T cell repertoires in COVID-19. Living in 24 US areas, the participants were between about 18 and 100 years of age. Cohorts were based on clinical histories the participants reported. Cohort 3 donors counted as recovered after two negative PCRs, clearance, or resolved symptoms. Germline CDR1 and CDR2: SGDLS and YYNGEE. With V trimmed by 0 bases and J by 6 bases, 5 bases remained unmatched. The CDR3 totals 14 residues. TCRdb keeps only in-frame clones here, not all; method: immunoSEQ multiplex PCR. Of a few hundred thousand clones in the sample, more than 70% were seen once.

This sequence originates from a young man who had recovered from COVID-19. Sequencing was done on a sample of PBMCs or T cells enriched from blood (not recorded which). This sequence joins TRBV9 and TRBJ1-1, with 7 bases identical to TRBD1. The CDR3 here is CASSVDRGGAEAFF. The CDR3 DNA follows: TGTGCCAGCAGCGTAGACAGGGGAGGCGCTGAAGCTTTCTTT.